The next 11 T cell receptor beta chains were all read from a single sample in a study of blood T cell repertoires in COVID-19. The assay was immunoSEQ multiplex PCR, and TCRdb's table has in-frame clones only and misses some. The sample contains about 430,000 clones, roughly 84% of which appear only once. Input material: PBMCs or T cells enriched from blood (not recorded which). These receptors all come from a young woman who had been exposed to COVID-19.

The chain links TRBV3-1 (or the pseudogene TRBV3-2) to TRBJ1-2, with 8 nucleotides matching TRBD1. The V segment lost 1 base and the J segment 6 bases; nucleotides outside the gene matches: 1. CDR3 length: 13 residues. Germline lookup yields CDR1 LGHDT and CDR2 YNNKEL (reference sequence). The CDR3 nucleotides read TGTGCCAGCAGCCAAGCAGGGGGCGATGGCTACACCTTC. This sequence encodes CASSQAGGDGYTF.

In its sample, this clone was seen a few times. This chain joins TRBV5-1 and TRBJ1-6, with D tentatively TRBD1 (6 bases). Looked up from germline, CDR1 is SGHRS and CDR2 is YFSETQ. The CDR3 sequence is 19 residues long. The germline V and J ends were trimmed by 4 bases and 0 bases, with 20 bases remaining between them. The CDR3 sequence: CASSIGTNSPGSYNSPLHF. CDR3 nucleotides: TGCGCCAGCAGCATCGGGACAAACTCCCCGGGCTCCTATAATTCACCCCTCCACTTT.

The rearrangement links TRBV5-1 to TRBJ1-6, with D tentatively TRBD1 (6 bases). V shed 4 bases and J shed 7 bases, with 18 bases lying between them. Per germline, CDR1 SGHRS and CDR2 YFSETQ. This CDR3 is 16 amino acids long. CDR3 protein: CASSGQGPSPNSPLHF. The CDR3 DNA follows: TGCGCCAGCAGCGGCCAGGGGCCTTCTCCCAATTCACCCCTCCACTTT.

This chain links TRBV7-2 with TRBJ1-3, with D perhaps TRBD1 (5 bases). There are 17 residues in the CDR3. The ends were cut back, 5 bases at V and 3 bases at J, with 20 bases in the middle. The V gene's germline CDR1 is SGHTA and CDR2 FQGNSA. This chain's CDR3 is CASSARELGGLGNTIYF. CDR3 bases: TGTGCCAGCAGCGCCCGGGAGTTGGGGGGTCTTGGAAACACCATATATTTT.

V usage is TRBV7-2 and J usage is TRBJ1-2; D not certain. The CDR3 totals 13 residues. CDR1 and CDR2 from the germline V gene are SGHTA and FQGNSA. The V end was cut by 5 bases, the J end by 7 bases, with 14 bases between. CDR3: CASSRGQTFGYTF. In nucleotides, the CDR3 is TGTGCCAGCAGCCGCGGCCAGACCTTTGGCTACACCTTC. Full variable domain (rest looked up from reference TRBV7-2 and TRBJ1-2): GAGVSQSPSNKVTEKGKDVELRCDPISGHTALYWYRQSLGQGLEFLIYFQGNSAPDKSGLPSDRFSAERTGGSVSTLTIQRTQQEDSAVYLCASSRGQTFGYTFGSGTRLTVV.

This chain links TRBV18 with TRBJ2-3, with a tentative D call TRBD2 (6 bases). The germline V gene has CDR1 KGHSH and CDR2 LQKENI. The CDR3 length is 14 residues. V gave up 3 bases and J gave up 3 bases, with 10 bases separating them. The CDR3 DNA reads as TGTGCCAGCTCACCTTCGGGACTTACAGATACGCAGTATTTT. Its protein is CASSPSGLTDTQYF.

This clone was picked up a small number of times. V usage is TRBV7-8 and J usage is TRBJ2-5; maybe TRBD1 (5 bases). CDR3 length: 18 amino acids. V lost 1 base to trimming and J lost 2 bases, with 20 bases between them. Germline V lookup: CDR1 SGHVS, CDR2 FQNEAQ. In DNA form, the CDR3 reads TGTGCCAGCAGCTTAGGTCATGGGCAGGGTTCCAAACAAGAGACCCAGTACTTC. Protein product: CASSLGHGQGSKQETQYF.

The rearrangement links TRBV6-5 to TRBJ2-3; possibly TRBD2 for D (5 bases). Deletions cut 9 bases from V and 6 bases from J, with 22 bases between. The length of the CDR3 is 15 residues. In germline, CDR1 is MNHEY, CDR2 SVGAGI. As DNA, the CDR3 is TGTGCCAGTTCCCGGGAACTAGGGCGTTCTGATACGCAGTATTTT. Amino acid sequence: CASSRELGRSDTQYF.

V is TRBV6-5 and J is TRBJ2-1; possible D gene TRBD2, 6 bases. V was shortened by 6 bases and J by 0 bases, with 12 bases between the two germline ends. The CDR3 is 15 amino acids. Germline CDR1 MNHEY, CDR2 SVGAGI. The CDR3 nucleotides read TGTGCCAGCAGCCCGGACTATTTCTCCTACAATGAGCAGTTCTTC. This translates into CASSPDYFSYNEQFF.

The genes are TRBV5-4 and TRBJ1-1; 7 nucleotides align to TRBD1. The CDR3 has 15 residues. J gave up 4 bases and V 3 bases, and 9 bases lay outside the gene matches. Germline loops: CDR1 SGHNT, CDR2 YYREEE (reference sequence). CDR3 amino acids: CASSWNDRVATEAFF. Here the CDR3 DNA reads TGTGCCAGCAGCTGGAATGACAGGGTGGCCACTGAAGCTTTCTTT.

The V and J genes are TRBV29-1 and TRBJ1-1; 11 bases match TRBD1. Germline CDR1 reads SQVTM; CDR2 reads ANQGSEA. The CDR3 spans 13 residues. J was trimmed by 6 bases and V by 6 bases; bases with no gene match: 6. The chain's CDR3 is CSVRDRGSSEAFF. The CDR3 coding sequence is TGCAGCGTCCGGGACAGGGGGTCCTCTGAAGCTTTCTTT.